A single sample gave rise to the 13 T cell receptor beta chains below, sequenced in a study of cytomegalovirus exposure and HLA in healthy donors. The protocol was immunoSEQ multiplex PCR, while the TCRdb copy is restricted to in-frame clones and leaves out a portion. This sample has 150,000 to 200,000 clones, with around nine tenths found just once. The sequenced sample was PBMCs. The receptors shown here come from a woman under 30 in good health and CMV-seropositive.

The gene calls are TRBV18 and TRBJ1-1; 8 nucleotides agree with TRBD1. This CDR3 is 14 amino acids long. The germline CDR1 and CDR2 sequences are KGHSH and LQKENI. Trimming cost V 3 bases and J 1 base; bases outside gene matches: 1. The CDR3 loop reads CASSPGQENTEAFF. The CDR3 DNA sequence: TGTGCCAGCTCACCGGGACAGGAGAACACTGAAGCTTTCTTT.

The chain carries TRBV7-3 and TRBJ2-2; D uncertain. Per germline, CDR1 SGHTA and CDR2 FQGTGA. This CDR3 comprises 13 residues. The germline V and J ends were trimmed by 2 bases and 1 base, with 2 bases remaining between them. CDR3 loop: CASSLLNTGELFF. For the CDR3, the DNA is TGTGCCAGCAGCTTACTGAACACCGGGGAGCTGTTTTTT.

This chain uses TRBV29-1 with TRBJ2-7, with D possibly being TRBD1 (5 bases). This CDR3 has 14 residues. V was cut by 7 bases and J by 6 bases, with 22 bases left in between. Germline assignment: CDR1 SQVTM and CDR2 ANQGSEA. This chain's CDR3 is CSGRPTSSGSEQYF. As DNA, the CDR3 is TGCAGCGGTCGACCCACGTCCTCAGGGTCCGAGCAGTACTTC.

The chain recombines TRBV2 with TRBJ2-1, with a possible D match to TRBD2 (5 bases). The CDR3 has 14 amino acids. Between the trimmed V and J ends, which lost 7 bases and 8 bases, there was a span of 18 bases. Germline V CDR1 and CDR2: SNHLY, FYNNEI. The DNA of the CDR3 is TGTGCCAGCAACCCAGAGGGTCTAGTCGATGAGCAGTTCTTC. This translates into CASNPEGLVDEQFF.

Note on this clone: A much larger clone lies one base from this, so it may be a read error. The sample holds other DNA sequences that translate to the same CDR3. This chain uses TRBV11-3 with TRBJ2-3; D is unresolved. The germline V and J ends were trimmed by 1 base and 1 base, with 3 bases remaining between them. The CDR3 is 13 residues long. Germline values: CDR1 SGHNT, CDR2 YENEEA. CDR3 sequence: CASSLAGTDTQYF. In nucleotides, the CDR3 is TGTGCCAGCAGCTTAGCGGGCACAGATACGCAGTATTTT.

V and J are TRBV7-2 and TRBJ1-3; 8 positions agree with TRBD1. Trimming removed 5 bases from V and 2 bases from J; junction bases left unmatched: 5. The CDR3 length is 15 residues. Germline V CDR1 and CDR2: SGHTA, FQGNSA. The CDR3 DNA is TGTGCCAGCAGCCCGGCGACAGGGGCTGGAAACACCATATATTTT. It encodes CASSPATGAGNTIYF.

The chain uses TRBV29-1 and TRBJ1-2, with 9 bases that match TRBD1. V dropped 4 bases and J dropped 7; count of bases not matched to a gene: 7. The CDR3 is made up of 13 amino acids. Germline V gene sequence: CDR1 SQVTM, CDR2 ANQGSEA. The DNA for the CDR3 is TGCAGCGTTGCCAGGACAGGGGCGGGTGGCTACACCTTC. Amino acid sequence: CSVARTGAGGYTF.

The gene calls are TRBV11-2 and TRBJ2-5; 12 bases are a match to TRBD2. Germline values: CDR1 SGHAT, CDR2 FQNNGV. The trim removed 1 base at V and 4 bases at J, leaving 7 bases unmatched. The CDR3 runs 17 residues. The CDR3 protein is CASSLVRLAGVSETQYF. The CDR3 coding sequence is TGTGCCAGCAGCTTAGTCCGACTAGCGGGAGTATCAGAGACCCAGTACTTC.

The CDR3 nucleotides read TGTGCCTGGAGTGTAGCCCCGGGGAGCACTGAAGCTTTCTTT. Amino acid sequence: CAWSVAPGSTEAFF. V and J are TRBV30 and TRBJ1-1; no definite D call. Trimming removed 0 bases from V and 4 bases from J, with 12 bases in between. CDR1 and CDR2 from the germline V gene are GTSNPN and SVGIG (reference sequence). The CDR3 covers 14 residues.

The chain recombines TRBV15 with TRBJ1-4; 9 bases match TRBD1. V trimming: 5 bases; J trimming: 14 bases; junction bases outside the gene matches: 6. Germline assignment: CDR1 LNHNV and CDR2 YYDKDF (reference sequence). There are 12 residues in the CDR3. The chain's CDR3 is CATSLQGANLFF. Here the CDR3 DNA reads TGTGCCACCAGCTTACAGGGGGCAAATCTGTTTTTT.

The chain employs TRBV6-5 and TRBJ2-7; D perhaps matches TRBD1 (5 bases). The CDR3 is 15 residues long. In germline, CDR1 is MNHEY, CDR2 SVGAGI. V was shortened by 4 bases and J by 2 bases, with 15 bases between the two germline ends. Here the CDR3 reads CASSWSSTETYEQYF. In DNA, the CDR3 is TGTGCCAGCAGTTGGTCTTCGACAGAGACCTACGAGCAGTACTTC.

CDR3 sequence reads: CASSLVTPTGRLNNEQFF. Here the CDR3 DNA reads TGTGCCAGCAGTTTAGTGACTCCGACAGGGCGACTGAACAATGAGCAGTTCTTC. This sequence joins TRBV28 and TRBJ2-1; TRBD1 matches at 7 bases. Germline CDR1 and CDR2: MDHEN and SYDVKM. The CDR3 extends over 18 amino acids. The V segment lost 2 bases and the J segment 5 bases; nucleotides outside the gene matches: 15.

The chain uses TRBV5-6 and TRBJ2-2; TRBD2 agrees at 9 bases. CDR1 is SGHDT and CDR2 is YYEEEE in the germline V gene. The CDR3 has 14 amino acids. The V gene end was trimmed by 2 bases and the J gene end by 5 bases; junction bases not matched to a gene: 1. CDR3 loop: CASSFLAGTGELFF. The CDR3 region has the DNA TGTGCCAGCAGCTTCCTAGCGGGAACCGGGGAGCTGTTTTTT.